Here is one TCR beta chain with its context. The record originates from a study of blood T cell repertoires in COVID-19. Per germline, CDR1 SNHLY and CDR2 FYNNEI. V was cut by 9 bases and J by 4 bases, with 18 bases left in between. The CDR3 is 14 residues long. TCRdb's table, derived via immunoSEQ multiplex PCR, lists solely in-frame clones and lacks some. The sample contains around 400,000 clones, 89% of which appear only once. The chain is built from TRBV2 and TRBJ1-2, with D maybe TRBD1 (6 bases). Source material: peripheral blood. The TCR comes from a man aged 40-49 years with acute or convalescent COVID-19. CDR3 DNA sequence: TGTGCCAGAAGTTCCCCCGGGACACCCTATGGCTACACCTTC. The encoded protein is CARSSPGTPYGYTF.